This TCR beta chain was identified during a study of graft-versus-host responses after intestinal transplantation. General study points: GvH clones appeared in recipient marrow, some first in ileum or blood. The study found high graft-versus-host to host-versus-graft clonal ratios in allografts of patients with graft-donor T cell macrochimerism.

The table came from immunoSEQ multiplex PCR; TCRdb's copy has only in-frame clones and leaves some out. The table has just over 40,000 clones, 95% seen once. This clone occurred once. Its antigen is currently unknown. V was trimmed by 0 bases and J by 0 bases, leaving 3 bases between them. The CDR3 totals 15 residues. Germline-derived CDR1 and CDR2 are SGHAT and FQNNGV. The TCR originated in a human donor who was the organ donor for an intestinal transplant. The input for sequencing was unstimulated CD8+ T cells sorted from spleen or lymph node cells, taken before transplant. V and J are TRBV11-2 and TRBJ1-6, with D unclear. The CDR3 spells CASSLEGSYNSPLHF. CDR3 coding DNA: TGTGCCAGCAGCTTAGAGGGCTCCTATAATTCACCCCTCCACTTT.